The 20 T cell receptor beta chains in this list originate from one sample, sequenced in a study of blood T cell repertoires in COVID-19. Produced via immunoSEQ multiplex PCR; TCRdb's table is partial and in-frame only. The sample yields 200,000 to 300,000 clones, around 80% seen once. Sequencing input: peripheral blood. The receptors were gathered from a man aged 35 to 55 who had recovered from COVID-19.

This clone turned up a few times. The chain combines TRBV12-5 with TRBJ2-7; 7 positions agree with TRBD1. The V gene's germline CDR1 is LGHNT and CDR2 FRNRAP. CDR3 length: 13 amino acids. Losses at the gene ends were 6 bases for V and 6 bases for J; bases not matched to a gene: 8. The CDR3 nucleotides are TGTGCTAGTGGCCACGGACAGGACTCCGAGCAGTACTTC. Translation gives CASGHGQDSEQYF.

CDR3: CASSGQGNSPLHF. The CDR3 DNA sequence: TGTGCCAGCAGTGGACAGGGGAATTCACCCCTCCACTTT. The chain carries TRBV2 and TRBJ1-6, with 8 positions matching TRBD1. This CDR3 has 13 residues. V shed 4 bases and J 7 bases; nucleotides not matched to a gene: 0. Per the germline V gene, CDR1 is SNHLY and CDR2 is FYNNEI.

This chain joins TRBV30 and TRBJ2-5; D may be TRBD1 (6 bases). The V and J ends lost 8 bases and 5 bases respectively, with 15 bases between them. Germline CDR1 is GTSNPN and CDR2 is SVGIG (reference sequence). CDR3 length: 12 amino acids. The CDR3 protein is CARGQTGETQYF. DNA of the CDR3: TGTGCCAGAGGACAGACTGGGGAGACCCAGTACTTC.

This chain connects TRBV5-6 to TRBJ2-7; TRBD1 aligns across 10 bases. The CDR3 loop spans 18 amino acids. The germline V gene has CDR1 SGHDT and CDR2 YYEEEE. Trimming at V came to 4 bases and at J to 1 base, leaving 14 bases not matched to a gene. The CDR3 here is CASSPRIDRGQGSYEQYF. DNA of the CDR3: TGTGCCAGCAGCCCAAGAATTGACCGGGGACAGGGGTCCTACGAGCAGTACTTC.

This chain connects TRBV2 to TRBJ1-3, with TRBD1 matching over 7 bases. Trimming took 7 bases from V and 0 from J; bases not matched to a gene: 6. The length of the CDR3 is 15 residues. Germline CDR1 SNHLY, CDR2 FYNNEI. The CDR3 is CASNQGVSSGNTIYF. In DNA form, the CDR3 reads TGTGCCAGCAACCAGGGGGTGAGCTCTGGAAACACCATATATTTT.

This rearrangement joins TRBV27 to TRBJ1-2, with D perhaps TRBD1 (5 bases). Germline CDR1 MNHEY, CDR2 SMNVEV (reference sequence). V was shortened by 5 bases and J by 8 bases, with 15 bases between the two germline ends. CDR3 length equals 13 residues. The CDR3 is CASSLGGTLGYTF. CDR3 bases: TGTGCCAGCAGTCTAGGCGGGACCCTGGGCTACACCTTC.

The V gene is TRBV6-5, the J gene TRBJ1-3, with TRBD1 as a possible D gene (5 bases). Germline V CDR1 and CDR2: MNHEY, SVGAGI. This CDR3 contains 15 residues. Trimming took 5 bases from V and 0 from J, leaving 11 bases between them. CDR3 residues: CASSPQGGSGNTIYF. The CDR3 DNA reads TGTGCCAGCAGTCCCCAGGGCGGCTCTGGAAACACCATATATTTT.

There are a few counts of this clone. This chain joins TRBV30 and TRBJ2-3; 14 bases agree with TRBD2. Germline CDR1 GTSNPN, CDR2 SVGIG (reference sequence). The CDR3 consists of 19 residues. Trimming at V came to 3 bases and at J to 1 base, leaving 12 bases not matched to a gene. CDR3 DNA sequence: TGTGCCTGGAGCGCTACTTCGGGACTAGCGGGAGTAGGCACAGATACGCAGTATTTT. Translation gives CAWSATSGLAGVGTDTQYF.

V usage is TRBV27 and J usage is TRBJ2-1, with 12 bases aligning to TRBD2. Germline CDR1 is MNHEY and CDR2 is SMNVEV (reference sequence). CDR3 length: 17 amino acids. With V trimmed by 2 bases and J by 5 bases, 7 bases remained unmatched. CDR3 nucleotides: TGTGCCAGCAGTTTAGGGTGGGGACTAGCGGGCCACAATGAGCAGTTCTTC. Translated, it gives CASSLGWGLAGHNEQFF.

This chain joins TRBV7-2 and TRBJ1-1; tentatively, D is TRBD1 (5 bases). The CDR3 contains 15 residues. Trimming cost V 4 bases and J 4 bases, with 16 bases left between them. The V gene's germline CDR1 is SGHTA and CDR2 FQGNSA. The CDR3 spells CASSSATGGATEAFF. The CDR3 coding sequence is TGTGCCAGCAGCTCAGCAACAGGCGGGGCCACTGAAGCTTTCTTT.

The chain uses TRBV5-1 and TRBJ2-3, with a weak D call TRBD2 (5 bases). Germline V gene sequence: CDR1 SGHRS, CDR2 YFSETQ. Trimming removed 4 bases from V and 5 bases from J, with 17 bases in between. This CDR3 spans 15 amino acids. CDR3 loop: CASSPILAYLDTQYF. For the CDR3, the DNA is TGCGCCAGCAGCCCCATTCTAGCCTACTTAGATACGCAGTATTTT.

Written as DNA, the CDR3 is TGCGCCAGCAGCTCCACCGGGACAGGGGGTTTCGAGCAGTACTTC. Translation: CASSSTGTGGFEQYF. The V and J genes are TRBV4-1 and TRBJ2-7; TRBD1 matches at 11 bases. With V trimmed by 5 bases and J by 6 bases, 9 bases remained unmatched. CDR3 length: 15 residues. Germline V gene lookup returns CDR1 MGHRA and CDR2 YSYEKL.

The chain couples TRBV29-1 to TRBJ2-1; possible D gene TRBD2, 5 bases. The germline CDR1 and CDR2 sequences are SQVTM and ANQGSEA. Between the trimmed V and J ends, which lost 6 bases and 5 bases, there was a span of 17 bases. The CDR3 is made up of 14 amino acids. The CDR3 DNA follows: TGCAGCGTCGGAAGTACTAGAGTAAACAATGAGCAGTTCTTC. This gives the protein CSVGSTRVNNEQFF.

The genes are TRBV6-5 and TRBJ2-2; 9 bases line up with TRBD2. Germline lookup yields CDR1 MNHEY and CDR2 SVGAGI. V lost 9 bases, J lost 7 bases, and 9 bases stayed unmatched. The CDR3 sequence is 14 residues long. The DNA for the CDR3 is TGTGCCAGTGGCTCGCGGGGGGGCTTCGGGGAGCTGTTTTTT. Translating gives CASGSRGGFGELFF.

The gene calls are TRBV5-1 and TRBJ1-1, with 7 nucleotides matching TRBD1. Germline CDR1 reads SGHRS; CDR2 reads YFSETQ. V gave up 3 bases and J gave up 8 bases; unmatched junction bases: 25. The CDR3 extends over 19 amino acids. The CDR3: CASSSTVTGNPNLLFEAFF. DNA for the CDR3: TGCGCCAGCAGCTCCACCGTGACAGGGAACCCAAACTTACTCTTCGAAGCTTTCTTT.

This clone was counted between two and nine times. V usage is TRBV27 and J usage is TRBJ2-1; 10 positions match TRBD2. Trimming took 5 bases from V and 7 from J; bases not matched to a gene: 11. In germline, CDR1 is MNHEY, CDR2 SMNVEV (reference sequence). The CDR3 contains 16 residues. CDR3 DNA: TGTGCCAGCAGTCGCGTAGGAGCGGGGGGGCAGAATGAGCAGTTCTTC. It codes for CASSRVGAGGQNEQFF.

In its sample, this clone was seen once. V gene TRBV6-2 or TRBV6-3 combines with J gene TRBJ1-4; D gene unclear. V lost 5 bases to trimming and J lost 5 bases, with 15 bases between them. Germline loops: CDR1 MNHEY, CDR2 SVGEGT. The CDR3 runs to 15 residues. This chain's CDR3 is CASSDDTDLNEKLFF. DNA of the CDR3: TGTGCCAGCAGTGACGATACAGATTTGAATGAAAAACTGTTTTTT.

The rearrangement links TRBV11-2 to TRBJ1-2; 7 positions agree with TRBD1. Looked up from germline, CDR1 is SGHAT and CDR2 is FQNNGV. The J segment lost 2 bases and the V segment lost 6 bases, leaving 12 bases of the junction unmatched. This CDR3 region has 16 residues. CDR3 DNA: TGTGCCAGCAGTTCACCGGGACAGTCTGAGAACTATGGCTACACCTTC. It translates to CASSSPGQSENYGYTF.

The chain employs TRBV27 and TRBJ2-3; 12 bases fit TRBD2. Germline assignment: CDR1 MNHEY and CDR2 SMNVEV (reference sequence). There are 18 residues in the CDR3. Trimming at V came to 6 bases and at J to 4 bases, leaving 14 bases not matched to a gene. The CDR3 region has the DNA TGTGCCAGCAGGTCTCTAGCGGGGGGGCCTAGAGGAGCAGATACGCAGTATTTT. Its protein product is CASRSLAGGPRGADTQYF.

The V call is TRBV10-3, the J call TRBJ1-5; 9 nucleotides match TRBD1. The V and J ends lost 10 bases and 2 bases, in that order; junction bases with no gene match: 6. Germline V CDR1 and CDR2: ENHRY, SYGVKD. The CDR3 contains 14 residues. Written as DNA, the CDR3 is TGTGCCACCGGGACAGGGATGGGCAATCAGCCCCAGCATTTT. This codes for CATGTGMGNQPQHF.